These 18 T cell receptor beta chains share one sample of origin, sequenced in a study of control samples from healthy donors and cancer patients (dated by TCRdb to between 2020 and 2021). The library was generated by the immunoSEQ multiplex PCR assay. TCRdb provides this immuneACCESS table in a form limited to in-frame rearrangements. Some clones are lacking; in checked studies, under half of them reflect an unresolved V gene, and why the rest are absent is not known. A total of approximately 97,000 clones appear in this sample, about 91% of them only once. Under 2.5% of the sample is held by the ten biggest clonotypes. Sequencing was carried out using blood. The receptors come from a woman between 18 and 30 years old in good health.

This chain uses TRBV7-2 with TRBJ1-4; D is unclear. The CDR3 is 18 residues long. Germline loops: CDR1 SGHTA, CDR2 FQGNSA. Deletions cut 5 bases from V and 8 bases from J, with 27 bases between. CDR3 nucleotide sequence: TGTGCCAGCAGCCCCAAAGGCTCGCGTAGGGCAGCTAGCGAAAAACTGTTTTTT. Its translation is CASSPKGSRRAASEKLFF. Together with reference TRBV7-2 and TRBJ1-4, the CDR3 gives the full variable domain: GAGVSQSPSNKVTEKGKDVELRCDPISGHTALYWYRQSLGQGLEFLIYFQGNSAPDKSGLPSDRFSAERTGGSVSTLTIQRTQQEDSAVYLCASSPKGSRRAASEKLFFGSGTQLSVL.

The genes are TRBV6-5 and TRBJ1-5, with 7 bases fitting TRBD1. The CDR3 loop spans 15 amino acids. Germline lookup yields CDR1 MNHEY and CDR2 SVGAGI. V was pared by 0 bases and J by 9 bases, with 8 bases of the junction left unmatched. The CDR3 loop reads CASSYSSRGTGPQHF. The CDR3 region has the DNA TGTGCCAGCAGTTACTCGTCCAGGGGGACGGGGCCCCAGCATTTT.

J is TRBJ2-1 and V is TRBV6-2 or TRBV6-3; 7 bases align to TRBD1. CDR3 length: 15 amino acids. In germline, CDR1 is MNHEY, CDR2 SVGEGT. The V segment lost 2 bases and the J segment 3 bases; nucleotides outside the gene matches: 4. The DNA for the CDR3 is TGTGCCAGCAGTTACGAGACAGGGTACTACAATGAGCAGTTCTTC. Its translation: CASSYETGYYNEQFF.

The genes are TRBV6-5 and TRBJ2-7, with TRBD1 matching 9 bases. The V gene's germline CDR1 is MNHEY and CDR2 SVGAGI. The CDR3 is 13 residues long. After removal of 6 bases from V and 4 bases from J, the junction contained 4 bases not matched to a gene. The CDR3 DNA follows: TGTGCCAGCAGGGGACAGGGAAAGTACGAGCAGTACTTC. Its protein is CASRGQGKYEQYF.

The CDR3 loop reads CSARTGIGQYF. The CDR3 DNA follows: TGCAGTGCAAGGACAGGGATCGGGCAGTACTTC. The chain carries TRBV20-1 and TRBJ2-7; 8 nucleotides line up with TRBD1. The CDR3 loop spans 11 amino acids. Germline lookup yields CDR1 DFQATT and CDR2 SNEGSKA (reference sequence). J gave up 9 bases and V 6 bases, and 7 bases lay outside the gene matches.

The chain couples TRBV18 to TRBJ2-7; perhaps D is TRBD1 or TRBD2 (5 bases each). Deletions cut 5 bases from V and 7 bases from J, with 18 bases between. This CDR3 has 14 residues. Germline assignment: CDR1 KGHSH and CDR2 LQKENI. The CDR3 sequence: CASSSLGTTGEQYF. CDR3 bases: TGTGCCAGCTCATCACTCGGGACGACCGGGGAGCAGTACTTC.

V is TRBV24-1 and J is TRBJ1-1; 8 positions agree with TRBD1. Germline CDR1 reads KGHDR; CDR2 reads SFDVKD. This CDR3 region has 15 residues. The trim removed 4 bases at V and 2 bases at J, leaving 5 bases unmatched. CDR3 loop: CATSEDGQGNTEAFF. The DNA of the CDR3 is TGTGCCACCAGTGAAGACGGACAGGGTAACACTGAAGCTTTCTTT.

The chain combines TRBV19 with TRBJ2-2, with D hard to call. Trimming cost V 5 bases and J 3 bases, with 19 bases left between them. Germline V gene lookup returns CDR1 LNHDA and CDR2 SQIVND (reference sequence). The CDR3 has 17 residues. CDR3 coding DNA: TGTGCCAGTAGTCTATCGGGTCTAGAGCTATACACCGGGGAGCTGTTTTTT. This gives the protein CASSLSGLELYTGELFF.

The chain is built from TRBV10-2 and TRBJ2-5; D is unresolved. The germline V gene encodes CDR1 WSHSY and CDR2 SAAADI. The germline V and J ends were trimmed by 0 bases and 4 bases, with 3 bases remaining between them. This CDR3 is 12 amino acids long. The CDR3 region is CASSESRETQYF. The CDR3, as DNA: TGCGCCAGCAGTGAGTCGAGAGAGACCCAGTACTTC.

For the CDR3, the DNA is TGTGCCACCCAGGCCAGGGGGGAATATGGCTACACCTTC. This sequence encodes CATQARGEYGYTF. The chain is built from TRBV24-1 and TRBJ1-2; 7 bases agree with TRBD1. CDR1 and CDR2 (germline): KGHDR, SFDVKD. The CDR3 contains 13 residues. J gave up 5 bases and V 9 bases, and 8 bases lay outside the gene matches.

The chain carries TRBV5-6 and TRBJ1-1; D perhaps matches TRBD1 (6 bases). V lost 4 bases to trimming and J lost 5 bases, with 18 bases between them. The germline V gene has CDR1 SGHDT and CDR2 YYEEEE. The length of the CDR3 is 15 residues. The CDR3 sequence: CASSPPGDSFTEAFF. The CDR3 DNA sequence: TGTGCCAGCAGCCCCCCAGGGGACTCTTTTACTGAAGCTTTCTTT.

This chain links TRBV11-3 with TRBJ1-3; D is uncertain. This CDR3 has 15 residues. The V end was cut by 3 bases, the J end by 1 base, with 10 bases between. Germline assignment: CDR1 SGHNT and CDR2 YENEEA. This chain's CDR3 is CASSLKGESGNTIYF. The CDR3 nucleotides read TGTGCCAGCAGCTTGAAGGGAGAGTCTGGAAACACCATATATTTT.

The chain has TRBV4-2 and TRBJ2-7, with TRBD1 identical over 9 bases. Looked up from germline, CDR1 is LGHNA and CDR2 is YNFKEQ. J was trimmed by 4 bases and V by 4 bases; bases with no gene match: 8. The CDR3 consists of 15 residues. CDR3 sequence: CASSPQRDRVYEQYF. As DNA, the CDR3 is TGTGCCAGCAGCCCCCAACGGGACAGGGTTTACGAGCAGTACTTC.

Written as DNA, the CDR3 is TGTGCCAGCAGCTTAGTGGGTAGCGGCTGGGGGAATTTGAATGAGCAGTTCTTC. It specifies CASSLVGSGWGNLNEQFF. This chain joins TRBV7-2 and TRBJ2-1, with D maybe TRBD2 (6 bases). Germline V lookup: CDR1 SGHTA, CDR2 FQGNSA. Trimming removed 1 base at V and 7 bases at J, with 23 bases between. The CDR3 contains 18 residues.

This clone was counted a single time. One end of the junction varies from germline; a read error may be responsible. The genes are TRBV5-1 and TRBJ2-5; TRBD1 or TRBD2 may be the D gene (7 bases each). Germline V gives CDR1 SGHRS, CDR2 YFSETQ. This CDR3 contains 16 residues. The CDR3 DNA reads as TGCGTCAGCAGCTTCTCTATGGGACAGCGGGGAGAGACCCAGTACTTC. Translated, it gives CVSSFSMGQRGETQYF.

This clone showed up just once. This chain connects TRBV27 to TRBJ2-1; 12 nucleotides agree with TRBD2. The CDR3 loop spans 16 amino acids. Germline values: CDR1 MNHEY, CDR2 SMNVEV (reference sequence). Germline trimming cut 5 bases from V and 8 bases from J; bases unmatched to any gene: 10. The CDR3 nucleotides read TGTGCCAGCAGTCTTATGATGACTAGCGGGAGTGATGAGCAGTTCTTC. It encodes CASSLMMTSGSDEQFF.

To note about this clone: Other DNA sequences in the same sample also yield this CDR3. The gene calls are TRBV7-3 and TRBJ2-3, with 11 bases identical to TRBD2. Germline assignment: CDR1 SGHTA and CDR2 FQGTGA. The CDR3 spans 16 residues. Germline trimming cut 6 bases from V and 7 bases from J; bases unmatched to any gene: 12. As DNA, the CDR3 is TGTGCCAGCAGTGCCGCTAGCGGGAGGTTCCAAAATACGCAGTATTTT. Its protein is CASSAASGRFQNTQYF.

The chain is built from TRBV2 and TRBJ1-1; 8 bases match TRBD1. V shed 6 bases and J 10 bases; nucleotides not matched to a gene: 7. CDR3 length: 12 residues. Germline V CDR1 and CDR2: SNHLY, FYNNEI. The CDR3 coding sequence is TGTGCCAGCAGCAAGGACAGGGAAGGAGCTTTCTTT. Its translation: CASSKDREGAFF.